What follows are 9 T cell receptor beta chains derived from one specimen sequenced in a study of T cell responses to AZD1222 COVID-19 vaccine. The repertoire was sequenced with immunoSEQ multiplex PCR; TCRdb's copy has only in-frame clones and lacks some. The repertoire has some 22,000 clones, approximately 86% of them found once; the top ten carry roughly 40%. Sample: peripheral blood, taken on day 0 of AZD1222 vaccination. These receptor sequences come from an adult in good health.

The rearrangement uses TRBV12-5 and TRBJ2-7; a weak D match, TRBD1 (6 bases). Per the germline V gene, CDR1 is LGHNT and CDR2 is FRNRAP. The V and J ends lost 4 bases and 2 bases respectively, with 15 bases between them. There are 15 residues in the CDR3. CDR3 sequence (DNA): TGTGCTAGTGGTTCCACCCGGGACACTGCCTACGAGCAGTACTTC. Its translation is CASGSTRDTAYEQYF.

This chain links TRBV27 with TRBJ2-1, with 7 positions matching TRBD2. The germline V gene has CDR1 MNHEY and CDR2 SMNVEV (reference sequence). J lost 6 bases, V lost 1 base, and 6 bases had no gene match. There are 15 residues in the CDR3. The CDR3 bases are TGTGCCAGCAGTTTATGGCTAGCGGCTACCAATGAGCAGTTCTTC. Its protein is CASSLWLAATNEQFF.

The V gene is TRBV5-1, the J gene TRBJ2-3; D gene unclear. Germline V gives CDR1 SGHRS, CDR2 YFSETQ. Trimming cost V 2 bases and J 5 bases, with 6 bases left between them. The CDR3 is made up of 12 amino acids. The CDR3 DNA is TGCGCCAGCAGCTTCCAAGGAGATACGCAGTATTTT. It is translated as CASSFQGDTQYF.

This clone was observed a handful of times. The chain joins TRBV7-2 to TRBJ1-2; D may be TRBD1 (5 bases). The CDR3 loop spans 13 amino acids. The germline gives CDR1 SGHTA, CDR2 FQGNSA. V lost 2 bases, J lost 4 bases, and 8 bases lay in between. The CDR3 protein is CASSLLQAYGYTF. In DNA, the CDR3 is TGTGCCAGCAGCTTATTACAGGCCTATGGCTACACCTTC.

This clone was detected only a few times. The gene calls are TRBV5-1 and TRBJ2-3; D not resolved. CDR1 is SGHRS, CDR2 YFSETQ, per germline. CDR3 length equals 14 residues. Trimming took 5 bases from V and 0 from J, leaving 10 bases between them. The CDR3 loop is CASRSVSSTDTQYF. Written as DNA, the CDR3 is TGCGCCAGCAGATCGGTCTCTAGCACAGATACGCAGTATTTT.

DNA for the CDR3: TGCAGCGTTGAAGATTCCGGGTTCTATGGCTACACCTTC. Protein sequence: CSVEDSGFYGYTF. The rearrangement uses TRBV29-1 and TRBJ1-2; D is uncertain. Germline CDR1 and CDR2: SQVTM and ANQGSEA. V lost 0 bases and J 4 bases, leaving 9 bases between the germline ends. The CDR3 extends over 13 amino acids.

In DNA, the CDR3 is TGTGCCTGGGGCACAGGGTTCGGACAGCCCCAGCATTTT. As protein: CAWGTGFGQPQHF. This chain connects TRBV30 to TRBJ1-5, with D tentatively TRBD1 (6 bases). The CDR3 consists of 13 residues. V was clipped by 5 bases and J by 7 bases, with 15 bases between them. CDR1 and CDR2 from the germline V gene are GTSNPN and SVGIG (reference sequence).

This sequence joins TRBV7-3 and TRBJ2-3; 8 bases are a match to TRBD2. V gave up 5 bases and J gave up 0 bases; unmatched junction bases: 19. Germline CDR1 SGHTA, CDR2 FQGTGA. The CDR3 sequence is 20 residues long. The chain's CDR3 is CASSRNNPHLSGASTDTQYF. The CDR3 DNA reads as TGTGCCAGCAGCCGAAATAACCCACACCTTAGCGGGGCTAGCACAGATACGCAGTATTTT.

The J gene is TRBJ2-7, the V gene TRBV27; TRBD2 might be the D (6 bases). V lost 2 bases and J 7 bases, leaving 15 bases between the germline ends. The CDR3 is 14 amino acids. Germline V lookup: CDR1 MNHEY, CDR2 SMNVEV (reference sequence). The CDR3 DNA follows: TGTGCCAGCAGTTTAGCGGGACCGAACTATGAGCAGTACTTC. It codes for CASSLAGPNYEQYF.